This T cell receptor beta chain was sequenced in a study of CD8+ T cells in alopecia areata. Overall study context: Treated patients were dosed with oral tofacitinib, taking 5 to 10 mg twice daily.

Documented treatment: oral pan-JAK inhibitor, 5-10 mg twice daily. Patients with alopecia areata provided lesional scalp punch biopsies as well as peripheral blood. The authors extracted RNA and reverse transcribed it into cDNA as the sequencing template. Using immunoSEQ multiplex PCR, the repertoire was profiled, and TCRdb retains in-frame clones only, with some absent. This sample has some 180,000 clones, with 53% found just once. In its sample, this clone was seen many times. What it recognizes is unknown. Findings and caveats of the study: Sequencing of scalp samples also captures resident alphabeta T cells of normal skin. Treatment with tofacitinib significantly lowered scalp clonality and reduced expanded CD8+ clones among the top 100.

The material was CD8+ T cells sorted from blood, obtained at week 24, from a patient treated with tofacitinib. This clonotype was obtained from a human donor with alopecia areata.

The CDR3 loop reads CASTVTSGGINEQFF. CDR3 DNA: TGTGCCAGCACCGTTACTAGCGGGGGGATCAATGAGCAGTTCTTC. The chain carries TRBV11-2 and TRBJ2-1; TRBD2 matches 12 bases. V was pared by 7 bases and J by 6 bases, with 7 bases of the junction left unmatched. The CDR3 consists of 15 residues. Germline assignment: CDR1 SGHAT and CDR2 FQNNGV.